These 5 T cell receptor beta chains came from one sample sequenced in a study of control samples from healthy donors and cancer patients. Data came from immunoSEQ multiplex PCR; TCRdb stores just in-frame clones and leaves some out. The sample lists about 130,000 clones, less than 95% occurring once. The specimen sequenced was blood. These receptor sequences come from a man in his late teens or twenties in good health.

The genes are TRBV7-9 and TRBJ1-2; tentatively, D is TRBD1 (6 bases). Germline CDR1 and CDR2: SEHNR and FQNEAQ (reference sequence). The CDR3 has 15 residues. V lost 1 base and J lost 2, with 11 bases in between. In DNA form, the CDR3 reads TGTGCCAGCAGCTTAGAGGGGGGCGTCAACTATGGCTACACCTTC. Protein product: CASSLEGGVNYGYTF.

This sequence joins TRBV5-5 and TRBJ1-2; TRBD1 is a possible D gene (5 bases). The CDR3 loop spans 13 amino acids. With 4 bases removed from V and 3 bases from J, the gap between germline ends came to 10 bases. Germline CDR1 and CDR2: SGHKS and YYEKEE (reference sequence). The CDR3 sequence: CASSILTDYGYTF. Written as DNA, the CDR3 is TGTGCCAGCAGCATCCTGACAGACTATGGCTACACCTTC.

The chain combines TRBV12-3 or TRBV12-4 with TRBJ2-7; a weak D match, TRBD1 (5 bases). V was clipped by 3 bases and J by 6 bases, with 6 bases between them. The CDR3 is 11 residues long. CDR3: CASSFQGEQYF. Here the CDR3 DNA reads TGTGCCAGCAGTTTTCAGGGCGAGCAGTACTTC.

Points on this clone: Other DNA sequences in this sample translate to the same CDR3. CDR3 in amino acids: CASSFQLNTEAFF. CDR3 coding DNA: TGTGCCAGCAGTTTCCAGCTGAACACTGAAGCTTTCTTT. The V call is TRBV7-9, the J call TRBJ1-1; D remains ambiguous. Per germline, CDR1 SEHNR and CDR2 FQNEAQ (reference sequence). The length of the CDR3 is 13 residues. The V end was cut by 6 bases, the J end by 0 bases, with 8 bases between. The complete variable domain, with remaining parts taken from reference TRBV7-9 and TRBJ1-1, reads DTGVSQNPRHKITKRGQNVTFRCDPISEHNRLYWYRQTLGQGPEFLTYFQNEAQLEKSRLLSDRFSAERPKGSFSTLEIQRTEQGDSAMYLCASSFQLNTEAFFGQGTRLTVV.

The chain is built from TRBV3-1 (or the pseudogene TRBV3-2) and TRBJ1-2; D gene ambiguous. This CDR3 region has 15 residues. CDR1 LGHDT and CDR2 YNNKEL come from the germline V gene (reference sequence). V dropped 0 bases and J dropped 5 bases, with 13 bases sitting between them. The CDR3 DNA reads as TGTGCCAGCAGCCAAGATCTGCAGAGGGAGTATGGCTACACCTTC. Protein: CASSQDLQREYGYTF.